This TCR beta chain originates from a study of cytomegalovirus exposure and HLA in healthy donors. Study at large: Earlier findings included nearly 120 million unique TCR beta sequences obtained from 150 million to 200 million T cells. Findings and caveats of the study: The study listed approximately 160 cytomegalovirus-associated TCR beta chains. Certain indistinguishable V segments, among them TRBV6-2 and TRBV6-3, were excluded.

V was pared by 5 bases and J by 0 bases, with 10 bases of the junction left unmatched. There are 16 residues in the CDR3. The germline V gene encodes CDR1 MNHEY and CDR2 SMNVEV (reference sequence). With respect to this clone: Its antigen is not identified.

With 60 Vbeta and 13 Jbeta primers, the PCR was carried out. Data came from immunoSEQ multiplex PCR; TCRdb stores just in-frame clones and leaves some out. The sample shows about 130,000 clones, roughly 75% of them seen only once. The source is a man aged 25-45 years in good health and CMV-seropositive. The sample taken for sequencing was PBMCs. The chain has TRBV27 and TRBJ2-7, with TRBD1 matching over 7 bases. The CDR3 here is CASSGVGGLRSYEQYF. The CDR3 DNA follows: TGTGCCAGCAGTGGGGTAGGGGGCCTTCGCTCCTACGAGCAGTACTTC.